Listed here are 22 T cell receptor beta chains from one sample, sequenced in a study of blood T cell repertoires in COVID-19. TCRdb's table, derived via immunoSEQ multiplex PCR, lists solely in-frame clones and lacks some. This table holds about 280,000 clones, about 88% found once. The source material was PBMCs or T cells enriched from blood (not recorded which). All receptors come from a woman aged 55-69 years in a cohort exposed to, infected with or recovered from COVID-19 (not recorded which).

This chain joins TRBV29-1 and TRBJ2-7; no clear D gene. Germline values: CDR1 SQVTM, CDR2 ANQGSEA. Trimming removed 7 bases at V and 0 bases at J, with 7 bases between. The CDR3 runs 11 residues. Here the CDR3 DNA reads TGCAGCGGACACCTCTCCTACGAGCAGTACTTC. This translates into CSGHLSYEQYF.

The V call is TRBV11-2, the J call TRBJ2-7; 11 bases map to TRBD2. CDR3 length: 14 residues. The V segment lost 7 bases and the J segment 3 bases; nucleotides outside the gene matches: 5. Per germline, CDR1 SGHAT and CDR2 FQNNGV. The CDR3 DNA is TGTGCCAGCACCAAGACTAGCGGGAACTACGAGCAGTACTTC. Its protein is CASTKTSGNYEQYF.

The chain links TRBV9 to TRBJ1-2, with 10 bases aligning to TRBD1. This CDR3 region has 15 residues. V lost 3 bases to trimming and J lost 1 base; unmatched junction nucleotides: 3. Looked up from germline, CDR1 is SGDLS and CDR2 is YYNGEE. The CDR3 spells CASSGQGAGNYGYTF. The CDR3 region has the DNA TGTGCCAGCAGCGGACAGGGGGCTGGTAACTATGGCTACACCTTC.

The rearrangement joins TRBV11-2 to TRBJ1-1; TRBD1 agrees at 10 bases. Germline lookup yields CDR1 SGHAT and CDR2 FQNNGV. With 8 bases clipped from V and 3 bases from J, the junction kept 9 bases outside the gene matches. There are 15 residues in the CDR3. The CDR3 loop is CASAATGQGYTEAFF. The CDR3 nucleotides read TGTGCCAGCGCTGCAACGGGACAGGGGTACACTGAAGCTTTCTTT.

The CDR3 nucleotides read TGTGCCAGCCGACAGGGTTGGCTGGACTATGGCTACACCTTC. As protein: CASRQGWLDYGYTF. The chain couples TRBV6-5 to TRBJ1-2, with TRBD1 matching 7 bases. Trimming removed 8 bases from V and 3 bases from J; junction bases left unmatched: 9. The CDR3 length is 14 residues. Germline values: CDR1 MNHEY, CDR2 SVGAGI.

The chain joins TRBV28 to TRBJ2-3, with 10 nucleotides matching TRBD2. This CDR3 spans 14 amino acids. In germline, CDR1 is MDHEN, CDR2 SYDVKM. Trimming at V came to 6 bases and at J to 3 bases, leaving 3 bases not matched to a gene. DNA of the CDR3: TGTGCCAGCAGCTTAGCGGGAGGTACAGATACGCAGTATTTT. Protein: CASSLAGGTDTQYF.

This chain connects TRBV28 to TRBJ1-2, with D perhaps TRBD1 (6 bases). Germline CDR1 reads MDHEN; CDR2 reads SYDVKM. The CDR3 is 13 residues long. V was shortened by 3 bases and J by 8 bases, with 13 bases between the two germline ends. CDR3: CASSFNRVGGYTF. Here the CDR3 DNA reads TGTGCCAGCAGTTTTAACAGGGTTGGGGGCTACACCTTC.

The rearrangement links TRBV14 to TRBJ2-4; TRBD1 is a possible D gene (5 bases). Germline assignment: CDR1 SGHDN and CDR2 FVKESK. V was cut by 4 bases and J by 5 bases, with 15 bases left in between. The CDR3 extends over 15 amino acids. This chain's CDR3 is CASSRAGIRENIQYF. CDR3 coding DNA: TGTGCCAGCAGCCGAGCAGGGATCAGGGAAAACATTCAGTACTTC.

The CDR3 region has the DNA TGCGCCAGCAGTGGCCTACCTTACAATGAGCAGTTCTTC. As protein: CASSGLPYNEQFF. The chain recombines TRBV10-1 with TRBJ2-1; D not resolved. The V end lost 4 bases, the J end lost 4 bases, and 8 bases lay between the germline ends. Germline V gene sequence: CDR1 WNHNN, CDR2 SYGVQD (reference sequence). The CDR3 runs 13 residues.

CDR3 sequence (DNA): TGTGCCACCAGTGGGGGACAGGGAGCGAACACCGGGGAGCTGTTTTTT. Its protein is CATSGGQGANTGELFF. The rearrangement uses TRBV24-1 and TRBJ2-2; 9 bases are shared with TRBD1. The CDR3 consists of 16 residues. The V gene end was trimmed by 5 bases and the J gene end by 0 bases; junction bases not matched to a gene: 3. The germline CDR1 and CDR2 sequences are KGHDR and SFDVKD.

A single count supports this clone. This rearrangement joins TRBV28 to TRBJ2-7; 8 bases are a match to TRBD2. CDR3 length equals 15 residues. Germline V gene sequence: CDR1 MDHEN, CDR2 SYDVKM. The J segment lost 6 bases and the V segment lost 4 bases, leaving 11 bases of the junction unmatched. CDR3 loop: CASSSPGKREREQYF. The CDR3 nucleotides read TGTGCCAGCAGTTCCCCGGGCAAGCGGGAGCGCGAGCAGTACTTC.

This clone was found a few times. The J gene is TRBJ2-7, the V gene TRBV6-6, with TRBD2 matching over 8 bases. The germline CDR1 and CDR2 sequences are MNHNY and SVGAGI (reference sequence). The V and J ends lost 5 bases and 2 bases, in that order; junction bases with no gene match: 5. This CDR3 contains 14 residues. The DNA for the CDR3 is TGTGCCAGCAGTACGCGGGGGGACACCTACGAGCAGTACTTC. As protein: CASSTRGDTYEQYF.

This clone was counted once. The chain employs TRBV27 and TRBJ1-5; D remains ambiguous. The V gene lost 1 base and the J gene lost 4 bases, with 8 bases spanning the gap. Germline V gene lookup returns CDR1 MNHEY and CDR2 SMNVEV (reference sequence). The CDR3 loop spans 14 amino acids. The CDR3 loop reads CASSLLALNQPQHF. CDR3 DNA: TGTGCCAGCAGTTTATTGGCCCTGAATCAGCCCCAGCATTTT.

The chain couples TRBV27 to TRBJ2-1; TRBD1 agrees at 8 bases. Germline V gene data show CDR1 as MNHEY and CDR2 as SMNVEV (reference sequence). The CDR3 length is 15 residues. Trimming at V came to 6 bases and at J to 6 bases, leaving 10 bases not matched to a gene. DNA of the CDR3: TGTGCCAGCAGGGTTCTGGGACAGGTGGCCAATGAGCAGTTCTTC. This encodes CASRVLGQVANEQFF.

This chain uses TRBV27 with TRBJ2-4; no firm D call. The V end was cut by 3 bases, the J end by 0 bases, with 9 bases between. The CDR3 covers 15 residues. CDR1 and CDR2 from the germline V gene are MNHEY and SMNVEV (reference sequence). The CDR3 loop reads CASSFGELAKNIQYF. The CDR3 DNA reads TGTGCCAGCAGTTTCGGAGAACTAGCCAAAAACATTCAGTACTTC.

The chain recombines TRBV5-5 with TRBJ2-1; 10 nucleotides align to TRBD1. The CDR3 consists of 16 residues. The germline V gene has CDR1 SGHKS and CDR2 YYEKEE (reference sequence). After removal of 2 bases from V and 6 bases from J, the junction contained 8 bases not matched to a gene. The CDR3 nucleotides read TGTGCCAGCAGCTTTACACCGGGACAGGGGATCAATGAGCAGTTCTTC. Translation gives CASSFTPGQGINEQFF.

CDR3 amino acids: CASSHGDREDGYTF. The DNA for the CDR3 is TGTGCCAGCAGCCATGGGGACAGGGAAGATGGCTACACCTTC. The genes are TRBV7-2 and TRBJ1-2; 9 bases line up with TRBD1. V lost 5 bases to trimming and J lost 6 bases; unmatched junction nucleotides: 7. CDR1 SGHTA and CDR2 FQGNSA come from the germline V gene. The CDR3 contains 14 residues.

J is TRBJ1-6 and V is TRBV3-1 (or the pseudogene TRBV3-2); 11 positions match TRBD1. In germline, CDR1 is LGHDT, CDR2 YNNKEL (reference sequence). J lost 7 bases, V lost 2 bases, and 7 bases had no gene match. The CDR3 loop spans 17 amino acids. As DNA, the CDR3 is TGTGCCAGCAGCCAACTGGTAGGACAGGGGGCGAATTCACCCCTCCACTTT. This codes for CASSQLVGQGANSPLHF.

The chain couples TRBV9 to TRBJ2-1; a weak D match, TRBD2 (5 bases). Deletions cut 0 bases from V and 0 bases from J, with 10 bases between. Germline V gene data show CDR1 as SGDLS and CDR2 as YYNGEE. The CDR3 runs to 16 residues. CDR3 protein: CASSVDSGYSYNEQFF. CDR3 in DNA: TGTGCCAGCAGCGTAGACAGCGGATACTCCTACAATGAGCAGTTCTTC.

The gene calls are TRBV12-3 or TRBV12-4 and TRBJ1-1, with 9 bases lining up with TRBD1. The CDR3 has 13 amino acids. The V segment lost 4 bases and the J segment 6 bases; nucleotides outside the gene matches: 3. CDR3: CASSYRTGAEAFF. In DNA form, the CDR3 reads TGTGCCAGCAGTTACCGGACAGGGGCTGAAGCTTTCTTT.

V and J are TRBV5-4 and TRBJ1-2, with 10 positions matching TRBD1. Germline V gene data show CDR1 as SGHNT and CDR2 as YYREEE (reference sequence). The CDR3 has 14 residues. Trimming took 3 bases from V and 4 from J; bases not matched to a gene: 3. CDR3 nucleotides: TGTGCCAGCAGCTGGAGGACAGGGGGCTATGGCTACACCTTC. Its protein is CASSWRTGGYGYTF.

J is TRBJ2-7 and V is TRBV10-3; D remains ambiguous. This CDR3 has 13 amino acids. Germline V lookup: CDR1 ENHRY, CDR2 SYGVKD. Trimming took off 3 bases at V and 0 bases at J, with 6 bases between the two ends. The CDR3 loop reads CAISEVSSYEQYF. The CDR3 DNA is TGTGCCATCAGTGAAGTCAGCTCCTACGAGCAGTACTTC.